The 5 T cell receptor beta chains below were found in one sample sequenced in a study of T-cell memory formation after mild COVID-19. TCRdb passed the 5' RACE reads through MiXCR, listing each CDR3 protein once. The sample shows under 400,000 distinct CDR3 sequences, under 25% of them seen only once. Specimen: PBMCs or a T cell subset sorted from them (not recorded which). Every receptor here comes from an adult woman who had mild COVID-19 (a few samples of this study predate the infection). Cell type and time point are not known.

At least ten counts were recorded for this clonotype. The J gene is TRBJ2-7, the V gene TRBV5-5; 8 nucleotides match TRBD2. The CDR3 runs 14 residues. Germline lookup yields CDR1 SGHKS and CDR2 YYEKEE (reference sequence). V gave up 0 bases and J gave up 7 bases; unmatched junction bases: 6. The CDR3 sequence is CASSLEVSGNEQYF. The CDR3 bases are TGTGCCAGCAGCTTGGAGGTTAGCGGGAATGAGCAGTACTTC.

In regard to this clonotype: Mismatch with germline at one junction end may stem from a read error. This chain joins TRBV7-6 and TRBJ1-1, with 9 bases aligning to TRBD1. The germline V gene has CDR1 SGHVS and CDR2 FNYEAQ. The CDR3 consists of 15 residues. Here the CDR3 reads CTSSPRDRANTEAFF. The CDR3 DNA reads TGTACCAGCAGCCCAAGGGACAGGGCGAACACTGAAGCTTTCTTT.

The CDR3 loop is CASSFFPSQEQYF. In nucleotides, the CDR3 is TGTGCCAGCAGCTTCTTCCCATCCCAGGAGCAGTACTTC. The chain uses TRBV7-2 and TRBJ2-7; no clear D. Per the germline V gene, CDR1 is SGHTA and CDR2 is FQGNSA. There are 13 residues in the CDR3. V lost 3 bases, J lost 7 bases, and 13 bases lay in between.

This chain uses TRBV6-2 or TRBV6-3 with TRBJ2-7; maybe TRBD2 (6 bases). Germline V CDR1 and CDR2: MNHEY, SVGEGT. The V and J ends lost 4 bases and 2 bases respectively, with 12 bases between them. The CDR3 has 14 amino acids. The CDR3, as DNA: TGTGCCAGCAGTTTCGCGGGAATAACCTACGAGCAGTACTTC. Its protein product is CASSFAGITYEQYF.

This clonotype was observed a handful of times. CDR3 amino acids: CSARMAVDEQFF. The CDR3 coding sequence is TGCAGTGCCAGGATGGCGGTCGATGAGCAGTTCTTC. The chain combines TRBV20-1 with TRBJ2-1; D call uncertain. Trimming removed 6 bases from V and 8 bases from J, with 14 bases in between. There are 12 residues in the CDR3. In germline, CDR1 is DFQATT, CDR2 SNEGSKA (reference sequence).